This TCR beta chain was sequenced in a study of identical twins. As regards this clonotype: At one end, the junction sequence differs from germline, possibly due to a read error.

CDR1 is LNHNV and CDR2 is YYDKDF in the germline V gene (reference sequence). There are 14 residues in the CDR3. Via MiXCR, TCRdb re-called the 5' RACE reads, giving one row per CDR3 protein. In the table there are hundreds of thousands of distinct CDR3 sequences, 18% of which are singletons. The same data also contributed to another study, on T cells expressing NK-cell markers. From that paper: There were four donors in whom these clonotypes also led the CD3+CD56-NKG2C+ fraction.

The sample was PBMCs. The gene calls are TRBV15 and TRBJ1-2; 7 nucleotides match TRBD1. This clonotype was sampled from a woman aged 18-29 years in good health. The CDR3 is CVTSRGDREYGYTF. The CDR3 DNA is TGTGTCACCAGCAGAGGAGACAGGGAATATGGCTACACCTTC.